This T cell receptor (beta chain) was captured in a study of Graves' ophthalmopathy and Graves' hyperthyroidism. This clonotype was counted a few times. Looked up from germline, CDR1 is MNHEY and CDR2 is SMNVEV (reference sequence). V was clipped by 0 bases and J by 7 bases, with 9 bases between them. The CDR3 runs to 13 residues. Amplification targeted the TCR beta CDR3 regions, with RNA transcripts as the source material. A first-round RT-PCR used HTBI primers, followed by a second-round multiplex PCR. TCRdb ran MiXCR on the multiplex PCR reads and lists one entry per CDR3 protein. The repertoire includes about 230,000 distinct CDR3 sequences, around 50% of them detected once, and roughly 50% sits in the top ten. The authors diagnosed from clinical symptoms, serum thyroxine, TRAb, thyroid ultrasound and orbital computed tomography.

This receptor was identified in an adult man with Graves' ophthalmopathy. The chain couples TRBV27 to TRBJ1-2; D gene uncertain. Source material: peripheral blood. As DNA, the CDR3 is TGTGCCAGCAGTTTATCTGTTAGAACTGGCTACACCTTC. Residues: CASSLSVRTGYTF.